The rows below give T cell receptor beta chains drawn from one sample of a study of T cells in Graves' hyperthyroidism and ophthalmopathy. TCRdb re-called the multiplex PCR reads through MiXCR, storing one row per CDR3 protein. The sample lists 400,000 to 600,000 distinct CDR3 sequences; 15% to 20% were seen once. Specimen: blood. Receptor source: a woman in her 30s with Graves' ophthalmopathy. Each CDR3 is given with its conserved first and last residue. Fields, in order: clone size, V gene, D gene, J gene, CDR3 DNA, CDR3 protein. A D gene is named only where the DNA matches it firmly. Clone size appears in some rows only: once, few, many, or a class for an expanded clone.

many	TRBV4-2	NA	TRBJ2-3	TGTGCCAGCAGTCAAGGGGGCGGGAGAGCAGATACGCAGTATTTT	CASSQGGGRADTQYF
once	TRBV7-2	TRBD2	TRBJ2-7	TGTGCCAGCAGCTTTCGGACTAGCGGGAGCAACTACGAGCAGTACTTC	CASSFRTSGSNYEQYF
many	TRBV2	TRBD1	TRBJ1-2	TGTGCCAGCACCGCGGGACAGATGAACTATGGCTACACCTTC	CASTAGQMNYGYTF
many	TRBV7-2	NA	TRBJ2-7	TGTGCCAGCAGCCCCGCCGGTCTCTCGTACGAGCAGTACTTC	CASSPAGLSYEQYF
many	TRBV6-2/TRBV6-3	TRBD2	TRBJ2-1	TGTGCCAGCGTACCCTCCGGGACTAGCTCCTACAATGAGCAGTTCTTC	CASVPSGTSSYNEQFF
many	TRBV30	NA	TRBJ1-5	TGTGCCTGGAGCTCCCTTGGAGGTAATCAGCCCCAGCATTTT	CAWSSLGGNQPQHF
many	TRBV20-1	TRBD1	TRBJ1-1	TGCAGTGCTAGCGGGACAGGGGGCACTGAAGCTTTCTTT	CSASGTGGTEAFF
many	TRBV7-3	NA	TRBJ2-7	TGTGCCAGCAGCCCCCCGGGTGGGGAGCAGTACTTC	CASSPPGGEQYF
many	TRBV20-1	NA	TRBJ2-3	TGCAGTGCTCCTGGTACGGGAAGCACAGATACGCAGTATTTT	CSAPGTGSTDTQYF
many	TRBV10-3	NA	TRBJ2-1	TGTGCCATCAGTGAGGCCGGGAGTAGCAATGAGCAGTTCTTC	CAISEAGSSNEQFF
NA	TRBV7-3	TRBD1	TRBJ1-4	TGTGCCAGCAGCCTAGGACAGGGGGCCCCTAATGAAAAACTGTTTTTT	CASSLGQGAPNEKLFF
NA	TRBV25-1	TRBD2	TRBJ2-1	TGTGCCAGCAGTGAATTGGGTAGCGGGAGGACTACTTACAATGAGCAGTTCTTC	CASSELGSGRTTYNEQFF
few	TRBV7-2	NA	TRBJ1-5	TGTGCCAGCAGCTTATTCGGGGATCAGCCCCAGCATTTT	CASSLFGDQPQHF
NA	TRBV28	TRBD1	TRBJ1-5	TGTGCCAGCCTAACGACAGGGGGCAATCAGCCCCAGCATTTT	CASLTTGGNQPQHF
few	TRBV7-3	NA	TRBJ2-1	TGTGCCAGCAGCCCGGGTAGGGTGGCGGATGAGCAGTTCTTC	CASSPGRVADEQFF
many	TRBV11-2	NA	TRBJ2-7	TGTGCCAGCAGCGCCCGCTCTGGGCCCTACGAGCAGTACTTC	CASSARSGPYEQYF
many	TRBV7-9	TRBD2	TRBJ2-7	TGTGCCAGCAGCCGGACAACCGGACTAGCGGGAGTAAGTGAGCAGTACTTC	CASSRTTGLAGVSEQYF
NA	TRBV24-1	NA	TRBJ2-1	TGTGCCACCAGTGATTCCGGGGACAATGAGCAGTTCTTC	CATSDSGDNEQFF
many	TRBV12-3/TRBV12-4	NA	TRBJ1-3	TGTGCCACCCTGGGGTTATCTGGAAACACCATATATTTT	CATLGLSGNTIYF
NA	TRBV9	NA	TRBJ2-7	TGTGTCAGCAGCCCCCCCGGGGCGACGTACGAGCAGTACTTC	CVSSPPGATYEQYF
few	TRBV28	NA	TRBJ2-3	TGTGCCAGCGCGGACAGCAGGGGAGGTACGCAGTATTTT	CASADSRGGTQYF
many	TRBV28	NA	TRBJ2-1	TGTGCCAGCAGTTTAGGTTGGGAGAATGAGCAGTTCTTC	CASSLGWENEQFF
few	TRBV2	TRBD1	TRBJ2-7	TGTGCCAGCAGTAGGGACAGGGAGTTTGGCGAGCAGTACTTC	CASSRDREFGEQYF
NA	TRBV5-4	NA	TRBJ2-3	TGTGCCAGCAGCTCAATACCTAAGACAGGCCCCCTCCTCACAGATACGCAGTATTTT	CASSSIPKTGPLLTDTQYF
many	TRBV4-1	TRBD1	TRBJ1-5	TGCGCCAGCAGCCAAGATGGGACAGTCTATCAGCCCCAGCATTTT	CASSQDGTVYQPQHF
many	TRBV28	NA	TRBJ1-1	TGTGCCAGCAGCGGCAGCCACACTGAAGCTTTCTTT	CASSGSHTEAFF
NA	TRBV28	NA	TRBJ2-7	TGTGCCAGCAGAGGACTACCCTACGAGCAGTACTTC	CASRGLPYEQYF
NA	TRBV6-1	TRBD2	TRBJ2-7	TGTGCCAGCAGCCCTGGTCTTAGCGGGAGGCTCGAGCAGTACTTC	CASSPGLSGRLEQYF
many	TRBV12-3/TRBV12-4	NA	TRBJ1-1	TGTGCCAGCAGGCCCCAGGGACCGACGAACACTGAAGCTTTCTTT	CASRPQGPTNTEAFF
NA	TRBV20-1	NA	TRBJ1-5	TGCAGTGCCCCGACAAACCCCAATCAGCCCCAGCATTTT	CSAPTNPNQPQHF
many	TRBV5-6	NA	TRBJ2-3	TGTGCCAGCAGCTTCGGAGTGGGAGCGGCAGATACGCAGTATTTT	CASSFGVGAADTQYF